The rows below give T cell receptor beta chains drawn from one sample of a study of human T cells and chemical hapten exposure. TCRdb reprocessed the RACE reads via MiXCR and lists one record per CDR3 protein. Of about 110,000 distinct CDR3 sequences listed, 9.2% are singletons. The sequencing here drew on whole blood, taken in connection with sensitization to the hapten diphenylcyclopropenone (DPC). The receptors stem from a middle-aged woman with alopecia areata. Some clones in this sample may be carry-over from other donors' samples. Both conserved end residues are part of each CDR3. D genes are given only for firm matches. The size of a clone is reported for some rows only, either as once, few or many, or as a class for expanded clones.

j_call d_call clone_size v_call cdr3_nt cdr3_aa
TRBJ1-3 NA NA TRBV7-2 TGTGCCAGCAGCTCCCTTGACAGATCTGGAAACACCATATATTTT CASSSLDRSGNTIYF
TRBJ2-3 NA NA TRBV3-1 TGTGCCAGCAGCCGCGTGGGGAGCAGTGACACGCAGTATTTT CASSRVGSSDTQYF
TRBJ2-1 TRBD2 few TRBV19 TGTGCCAGTAGTCCAGCCGATCGGGGGGTCGTCGATGAGCAGTTCTTC CASSPADRGVVDEQFF
TRBJ2-1 TRBD1 NA TRBV4-3 TGCGCCAGCAGCCAAGCACCCGGGACAGGGGCCTACAATGAGCAGTTCTTC CASSQAPGTGAYNEQFF
TRBJ1-1 NA few TRBV11-1 TGTGCCAGCAGCTACCAGGGAGGAAACACTGAAGCTTTCTTT CASSYQGGNTEAFF
TRBJ2-7 NA NA TRBV2 TGTGCCAGCAGTGAAGGTCATAGGGAGCAGTACTTC CASSEGHREQYF
TRBJ1-1 TRBD1 NA TRBV5-1 TGCGCCAGCAGCGCCGGAGACAGGGCCCCTGAAGCTTTCTTT CASSAGDRAPEAFF
TRBJ1-5 NA many TRBV20-1 TGCAGTGCTGCGACCTTGGGCAATCAGCCCCAGCATTTT CSAATLGNQPQHF
TRBJ1-2 TRBD1 many TRBV15 TGTGCCACCAGCAGAGAACAGGGGGCCTATGGCTACACCTTC CATSREQGAYGYTF
TRBJ2-1 NA many TRBV5-1 TGCGCCAGCAGCTCGACTTGGGTTAACAATGAGCAGTTCTTC CASSSTWVNNEQFF
TRBJ2-2 NA few TRBV29-1 TGCAGCGTTGTGACAGGCAGGAACACCGGGGAGCTGTTTTTT CSVVTGRNTGELFF
TRBJ2-1 TRBD2 NA TRBV20-1 TGCAGTGCTAGTCGCGGGGGGGCCAATGAGCAGTTCTTC CSASRGGANEQFF
TRBJ2-2 NA many TRBV7-9 TGTGCCAGCAGCTTAGTAACAGGAGGCACCGGGGAGCTGTTTTTT CASSLVTGGTGELFF
TRBJ2-5 TRBD2 few TRBV20-1 TGCAGTGCGTACGAACCGGGACTAGCCCAGGAGACCCAGTACTTC CSAYEPGLAQETQYF
TRBJ2-4 TRBD2 few TRBV28 TGTGCCAGCAGCGTGGCCACGCGGGGGAAGAACATTCAGTACTTC CASSVATRGKNIQYF
TRBJ2-1 NA NA TRBV2 TGTGCCAGCAGTGAAGGGGGGCGTAATGGGCACAATGAGCAGTTCTTC CASSEGGRNGHNEQFF
TRBJ1-2 NA NA TRBV11-2 TGTGCCAGCAGCTTACAGGGTAGCTATGGCTACACCTTC CASSLQGSYGYTF
TRBJ2-7 TRBD2 NA TRBV2 TGTGCCAGCAGTGAATCTCAGCGGGGTTCCCACGAGCAGTACTTC CASSESQRGSHEQYF
TRBJ2-5 TRBD1 few TRBV6-1 TGTGCCAGTAGTACAGGGGGGCAAGAGACCCAGTACTTC CASSTGGQETQYF
TRBJ1-4 TRBD1 NA TRBV20-1 TGCAGTGCCAGACAGGGGCTGACTAATGAAAAACTGTTTTTT CSARQGLTNEKLFF
TRBJ1-4 TRBD1 many TRBV19 TGTGCCAGTAGTTCGCGGACAGGGGAGAATGAAAAACTGTTTTTT CASSSRTGENEKLFF
TRBJ2-2 NA NA TRBV6-2/TRBV6-3 TGTGCCAGCAGTTACCCCTGGGACAACACCGGGGAGCTGTTTTTT CASSYPWDNTGELFF
TRBJ2-7 NA few TRBV4-3 TGCGCCAGCAGCCAAGATAGGAGTGGAAGGGACGAGCAGTACTTC CASSQDRSGRDEQYF
TRBJ2-5 NA many TRBV6-2/TRBV6-3 TGTGCCAGCAGGTCCCGTAACCAAGAGACCCAGTACTTC CASRSRNQETQYF
TRBJ2-4 NA few TRBV7-9 TGTGCCAGCAGCTTGGGTGCGGGGAACATTCAGTACTTC CASSLGAGNIQYF
TRBJ1-5 NA many TRBV19 TGTGCCAGTAGTGTGGGACTATATAGCAATCAGCCCCAGCATTTT CASSVGLYSNQPQHF
TRBJ2-3 TRBD2 many TRBV3-1 TGTGCCAGCAGCCAAGATTGGGCGAGCGGGGATAGTGCGCAGTATTTT CASSQDWASGDSAQYF
TRBJ2-7 NA few TRBV18 TGTGCCAGCTCACCAGGGTTCAGCTCCTACGAGCAGTACTTC CASSPGFSSYEQYF
TRBJ2-7 TRBD1 NA TRBV28 TGTGCCAGCTCCACTGCGGGACAGGGGGCTTTCGAGCAGTACTTC CASSTAGQGAFEQYF
TRBJ2-3 TRBD2 many TRBV5-8 TGTGCCAGCAGCTTGTATGGCCCCGGACTAGAGACGCAGTATTTT CASSLYGPGLETQYF
TRBJ2-7 NA few TRBV29-1 TGCAGCGTTGCTACGTCCTACGAGCAGTACTTC CSVATSYEQYF
TRBJ2-7 TRBD1 once TRBV7-9 TGTGCCAGCAGCTTGAGGACAGGACACTACGAGCAGTACTTC CASSLRTGHYEQYF
TRBJ2-1 NA NA TRBV19 TGTGCCAGTAGTCCCACTGGTAATGAGCAGTTCTTC CASSPTGNEQFF
TRBJ1-4 NA many TRBV7-6 TGTGCCAGCAGCTTGAACACTGAAAAACTGTTTTTT CASSLNTEKLFF
TRBJ2-1 TRBD1 NA TRBV3-1 TGTGCCAGCAGCCAAGATATCGGGACAGGGGTGCGTGAGCAGTTCTTC CASSQDIGTGVREQFF
TRBJ2-5 NA many TRBV18 TGTGCCAGCTCTATGGGATCTCAAGAGACCCAGTACTTC CASSMGSQETQYF
TRBJ2-7 NA NA TRBV6-2/TRBV6-3 TGTGCCAGCAGTCAGCAGCGTGGCGAGCAGTACTTC CASSQQRGEQYF
TRBJ2-2 NA few TRBV4-1 TGCGCCAGCAGCCAAAATCGGGAGACCGGGGAGCTGTTTTTT CASSQNRETGELFF
TRBJ2-1 NA NA TRBV20-1 TGCAGTGCTTATCCCGCGGAGGGCGGAGGTAGGAATGAGCAGTTCTTC CSAYPAEGGGRNEQFF
TRBJ2-3 NA many TRBV4-3 TGCGCCAGCAGCCAAGATCGGGCTAGTAGAACAGATACGCAGTATTTT CASSQDRASRTDTQYF
TRBJ1-6 NA few TRBV7-6 TGTGCCAGCAGCCCAGATACCATCTATAATTCACCCCTCCACTTT CASSPDTIYNSPLHF
TRBJ1-2 NA many TRBV28 TGTGCCAGCACTAGCCGGGGCATTGGAGGGGGTGGCTACACCTTC CASTSRGIGGGGYTF
TRBJ2-3 TRBD2 NA TRBV28 TGTGCCAGCAGTTCGGGGGGGGCGTCTTTAAATACGCAGTATTTT CASSSGGASLNTQYF
TRBJ2-3 TRBD1 many TRBV6-5 TGTGCCAGCAAGAGAAAAGGAACAGGGGGTCGAGATACGCAGTATTTT CASKRKGTGGRDTQYF
TRBJ2-1 TRBD1 NA TRBV4-2 TGTGCCAGCAGCCAAGAGAACAGGGGACGGATAGCCCCATACAATGAGCAGTTCTTC CASSQENRGRIAPYNEQFF
TRBJ2-5 TRBD1 few TRBV7-2 TGTGCCAGCGGCCGGCAGGGACAGGGCCAAGAGACCCAGTACTTC CASGRQGQGQETQYF
TRBJ2-5 TRBD1 NA TRBV5-1 TGCGCCAGCAGCTTGTCTGGGACAGGGCAAGAGACCCAGTACTTC CASSLSGTGQETQYF
TRBJ1-1 NA many TRBV6-5 TGTGCCAGCAGTTCATCAGGGTGGGAGGCTTTCTTT CASSSSGWEAFF
TRBJ2-7 TRBD1 many TRBV20-1 TGCAGTGCTAGACCGACGGGACAGGACTACGAGCAGTACTTC CSARPTGQDYEQYF
TRBJ1-2 NA many TRBV4-1 TGCGCCAGCAGCCAAGAGCGGGACGGGACATCCAACTATGGCTACACCTTC CASSQERDGTSNYGYTF
TRBJ1-2 TRBD1 many TRBV29-1 TGCAGCGGACTGACAGGGACTGAAGACTATGGCTACACCTTC CSGLTGTEDYGYTF
TRBJ2-1 TRBD1 many TRBV12-3/TRBV12-4 TGTGCCAGCAGTTTCAGGGGGAATGAGCAGTTCTTC CASSFRGNEQFF
TRBJ2-5 TRBD1 few TRBV6-2/TRBV6-3 TGTGCCAGCAGCACGCAGGGCAGGGGGACGAAGACCCAGTACTTC CASSTQGRGTKTQYF
TRBJ1-5 NA few TRBV12-3/TRBV12-4 TGTGCCAGCAGTATTACGGGTCTCAATCAGCCCCAGCATTTT CASSITGLNQPQHF
TRBJ1-2 TRBD1 many TRBV4-3 TGCGCCAGCAGCCAGCCCGGACAGGAGGCTTATGGCTACACCTTC CASSQPGQEAYGYTF
TRBJ2-4 NA few TRBV6-2/TRBV6-3 TGTGCCAGCAGTTACCCTTTCGAGAGAATCGCTTCTGGCATTCAGTACTTC CASSYPFERIASGIQYF
TRBJ2-3 TRBD2 many TRBV7-2 TGTGCCAGCAGCCTTGGACTAGGGCTAGCGGGGGGAATCACAGATACGCAGTATTTT CASSLGLGLAGGITDTQYF